These 27 T cell receptor beta chains were all obtained from the same sample, sequenced in a study of T cell clonotyping in hematopoietic cell transplantation. The assay was immunoSEQ multiplex PCR, and TCRdb's table has in-frame clones only and misses some. The sample shows about 15,000 clones, around 94% of them seen only once. This specimen consisted of PBMCs, obtained 30 days after allogeneic stem cell transplant. Every receptor here comes from a male patient aged 60-70 years who had an allogeneic stem cell transplant from an unrelated donor, so the T cells may come from the graft donor. Some clones in this sample may be carry-over from other donors' samples.

This clone was seen a handful of times. The V gene is TRBV29-1, the J gene TRBJ1-2; maybe TRBD1 (5 bases). With 6 bases removed from V and 7 bases from J, the gap between germline ends came to 18 bases. The germline gives CDR1 SQVTM, CDR2 ANQGSEA. CDR3 size: 13 residues. CDR3 DNA sequence: TGCAGCGTGGGGGGTGGTGCAACCCCTGGCTACACCTTC. Translated, it gives CSVGGGATPGYTF.

The J gene is TRBJ2-7, the V gene TRBV4-1; D gene uncertain. Deletions cut 0 bases from V and 6 bases from J, with 9 bases between. Germline V gives CDR1 MGHRA, CDR2 YSYEKL. CDR3 length: 13 residues. The CDR3 DNA reads as TGCGCCAGCAGCCAAGATCAAGGGTCCGAGCAGTACTTC. This encodes CASSQDQGSEQYF.

The chain uses TRBV6-6 and TRBJ1-1, with D uncertain. This CDR3 is 11 amino acids long. V was cut by 11 bases and J by 0 bases, with 7 bases left in between. CDR1 is MNHNY and CDR2 is SVGAGI in the germline V gene (reference sequence). CDR3 region: CASALNTEAFF. The CDR3 DNA reads TGTGCCTCGGCTCTGAACACTGAAGCTTTCTTT.

This chain uses TRBV19 with TRBJ2-5; 7 bases align to TRBD1. Trimming at V came to 7 bases and at J to 2 bases, leaving 13 bases not matched to a gene. Per germline, CDR1 LNHDA and CDR2 SQIVND (reference sequence). CDR3 size: 16 residues. CDR3: CASKGRGRGIQETQYF. The CDR3 DNA sequence: TGTGCCAGTAAAGGTCGTGGCAGGGGGATTCAAGAGACCCAGTACTTC.

This chain connects TRBV19 to TRBJ2-2; no clear D. CDR1 LNHDA and CDR2 SQIVND come from the germline V gene (reference sequence). The CDR3 loop spans 14 amino acids. V lost 2 bases, J lost 5 bases, and 9 bases lay in between. The CDR3 loop is CASSIRLITGELFF. CDR3 sequence (DNA): TGTGCCAGTAGTATAAGATTAATTACCGGGGAGCTGTTTTTT.

The genes are TRBV7-3 and TRBJ1-1; no firm D call. Trimming shortened V by 1 base and J by 4 bases, and 7 bases separated the two germline ends. The germline CDR1 and CDR2 sequences are SGHTA and FQGTGA. The CDR3 is 13 residues long. In nucleotides, the CDR3 is TGTGCCAGCAGCTTAAACTTCGGCACTGAAGCTTTCTTT. This codes for CASSLNFGTEAFF. The full variable domain, completed using reference TRBV7-3 and TRBJ1-1, is GAGVSQTPSNKVTEKGKYVELRCDPISGHTALYWYRQSLGQGPEFLIYFQGTGAADDSGLPNDRFFAVRPEGSVSTLKIQRTERGDSAVYLCASSLNFGTEAFFGQGTRLTVV.

The V and J genes are TRBV11-2 and TRBJ2-1, with unresolved D. This CDR3 is 15 amino acids long. Between the trimmed V and J ends, which lost 5 bases and 0 bases, there was a span of 11 bases. Germline-derived CDR1 and CDR2 are SGHAT and FQNNGV. The CDR3 reads CASSLGRSSYNEQFF. The CDR3 region has the DNA TGTGCCAGCAGCCTAGGTAGGAGCTCCTACAATGAGCAGTTCTTC. The full variable domain, completed using reference TRBV11-2 and TRBJ2-1, is EAGVAQSPRYKIIEKRQSVAFWCNPISGHATLYWYQQILGQGPKLLIQFQNNGVVDDSQLPKDRFSAERLKGVDSTLKIQPAKLEDSAVYLCASSLGRSSYNEQFFGPGTRLTVL.

The chain uses TRBV19 and TRBJ1-5; maybe TRBD1 (5 bases). V lost 7 bases, J lost 1 base, and 11 bases lay in between. The CDR3 is made up of 14 amino acids. Germline-derived CDR1 and CDR2 are LNHDA and SQIVND (reference sequence). DNA of the CDR3: TGTGCCAGTACCGGGAAGGGGAGCAATCAGCCCCAGCATTTT. Protein sequence: CASTGKGSNQPQHF.

This clone came up once. The gene calls are TRBV29-1 and TRBJ1-5; D perhaps matches TRBD1 (5 bases). The V gene lost 4 bases and the J gene lost 6 bases, with 22 bases spanning the gap. Germline V CDR1 and CDR2: SQVTM, ANQGSEA. The CDR3 length is 16 residues. The CDR3: CSVAEGYGRAGQPQHF. The CDR3 bases are TGCAGCGTTGCCGAGGGCTATGGCAGGGCGGGTCAGCCCCAGCATTTT.

The rearrangement links TRBV5-1 to TRBJ1-2; D is perhaps TRBD1 (5 bases). The CDR3 is 14 residues long. Deletions cut 5 bases from V and 8 bases from J, with 19 bases between. Germline V lookup: CDR1 SGHRS, CDR2 YFSETQ. CDR3 region: CASRARDGSLGYTF. The CDR3 DNA reads as TGCGCCAGCAGGGCCAGGGACGGATCCTTAGGCTACACCTTC.

Of note for this clone: This specimen includes other DNA sequences encoding the same CDR3. This chain links TRBV4-3 with TRBJ1-4; D is undetermined. The length of the CDR3 is 14 residues. CDR1 is LGHNA and CDR2 is YSLEER in the germline V gene. The ends were cut back, 2 bases at V and 5 bases at J, with 9 bases in the middle. CDR3 protein: CASSQSGNNEKLFF. The CDR3 DNA reads TGCGCCAGCAGCCAATCAGGAAACAATGAAAAACTGTTTTTT.

The chain joins TRBV5-5 to TRBJ1-5, with unresolved D. Trimming pared 3 bases from V and 9 bases from J, leaving 13 bases between. From germline, CDR1 is SGHKS and CDR2 YYEKEE (reference sequence). The CDR3 length is 13 residues. The CDR3 is CASSYDSITPQHF. CDR3 bases: TGTGCCAGCAGCTACGACTCAATCACGCCCCAGCATTTT. The full variable domain, in which reference TRBV5-5 and TRBJ1-5 provide the parts outside the CDR3, is DAGVTQSPTHLIKTRGQQVTLRCSPISGHKSVSWYQQVLGQGPQFIFQYYEKEERGRGNFPDRFSARQFPNYSSELNVNALLLGDSALYLCASSYDSITPQHFGDGTRLSIL.

The chain combines TRBV11-2 with TRBJ1-1; no clear D. CDR1 is SGHAT and CDR2 is FQNNGV in the germline V gene. Trimming took off 2 bases at V and 3 bases at J, with 10 bases between the two ends. CDR3 length equals 14 residues. This chain's CDR3 is CASSLRSGDTEAFF. The CDR3, as DNA: TGTGCCAGCAGCTTAAGGTCTGGGGACACTGAAGCTTTCTTT.

The chain uses TRBV11-2 and TRBJ1-3, with D possibly matching TRBD1 (6 bases). Germline CDR1 SGHAT, CDR2 FQNNGV. The CDR3 covers 12 residues. V lost 4 bases and J lost 7, with 8 bases in between. CDR3 protein: CASSSQGNTIYF. The CDR3 DNA sequence: TGTGCCAGCAGCTCACAGGGTAACACCATATATTTT.

The genes are TRBV19 and TRBJ1-6; TRBD1 matches 7 bases. CDR3 size: 14 residues. Looked up from germline, CDR1 is LNHDA and CDR2 is SQIVND (reference sequence). V dropped 4 bases and J dropped 5; count of bases not matched to a gene: 2. The CDR3 reads CASSTGQHNSPLHF. CDR3 nucleotides: TGTGCCAGTAGTACGGGACAGCATAATTCACCCCTCCACTTT.

The rearrangement uses TRBV9 and TRBJ2-7; D not resolved. The CDR3 sequence is 12 residues long. V gave up 3 bases and J gave up 6 bases, with 10 bases separating them. Germline values: CDR1 SGDLS, CDR2 YYNGEE. The CDR3 is CASSASTGEQYF. The CDR3 DNA reads TGTGCCAGCAGCGCCTCGACGGGCGAGCAGTACTTC.

The J gene is TRBJ1-2, the V gene TRBV7-9; 7 bases match TRBD1. The CDR3 has 16 residues. Trimming cost V 2 bases and J 4 bases; bases outside gene matches: 10. CDR1 SEHNR and CDR2 FQNEAQ come from the germline V gene (reference sequence). This CDR3 is CASSLREGAQTYGYTF. Written as DNA, the CDR3 is TGTGCCAGCAGCTTACGTGAGGGGGCCCAAACCTATGGCTACACCTTC.

CDR3 loop: CASSLTSGGAKNIQYF. CDR3 DNA sequence: TGTGCCAGCAGCCTGACTAGCGGGGGAGCCAAAAACATTCAGTACTTC. This chain connects TRBV7-2 to TRBJ2-4; 12 bases line up with TRBD2. CDR1 is SGHTA, CDR2 FQGNSA, per germline. CDR3 length equals 16 residues. Trimming took 5 bases from V and 0 from J; bases not matched to a gene: 2.

The chain carries TRBV30 and TRBJ2-3, with 9 bases fitting TRBD1. This CDR3 has 15 residues. Trimming removed 1 base from V and 6 bases from J; junction bases left unmatched: 8. CDR1 and CDR2 from the germline V gene are GTSNPN and SVGIG (reference sequence). The CDR3 DNA follows: TGTGCCTGGAGTGCGCCCGGGACAGGGTTTGATACGCAGTATTTT. Protein sequence: CAWSAPGTGFDTQYF. Full variable domain (missing parts from reference TRBV30 and TRBJ2-3): SQTIHQWPATLVQPVGSPLSLECTVEGTSNPNLYWYRQAAGRGLQLLFYSVGIGQISSEVPQNLSASRPQDRQFILSSKKLLLSDSGFYLCAWSAPGTGFDTQYFGPGTRLTVL.

The V call is TRBV25-1, the J call TRBJ1-2; weak D call: TRBD1 (5 bases). Germline CDR1 reads MGHDK; CDR2 reads SYGVNS. This CDR3 has 13 residues. The V and J ends lost 7 bases and 8 bases respectively, with 17 bases between them. The CDR3 reads CASKGGTNGGYTF. The CDR3 DNA follows: TGTGCCAGCAAGGGAGGGACTAACGGAGGCTACACCTTC.

The gene calls are TRBV5-4 and TRBJ2-1; 7 bases are shared with TRBD1. CDR1 and CDR2 (germline): SGHNT, YYREEE (reference sequence). The CDR3 runs 12 residues. The V segment lost 4 bases and the J segment 10 bases; nucleotides outside the gene matches: 5. The CDR3, as DNA: TGTGCCAGCAGCGATGACAGGGACGAGCAGTTCTTC. Its protein product is CASSDDRDEQFF.

The chain uses TRBV4-3 and TRBJ1-2; 7 nucleotides match TRBD1. J gave up 4 bases and V 3 bases, and 11 bases lay outside the gene matches. This CDR3 has 16 amino acids. Germline V gives CDR1 LGHNA, CDR2 YSLEER. The CDR3 region has the DNA TGCGCCAGCAGCCAGGATCTACCGACAGGGTCCTATGGCTACACCTTC. It specifies CASSQDLPTGSYGYTF.

The chain is built from TRBV19 and TRBJ2-7; D possibly matches TRBD1 or TRBD2 (5 bases each). The CDR3 runs to 14 residues. Per the germline V gene, CDR1 is LNHDA and CDR2 is SQIVND (reference sequence). V was cut by 4 bases and J by 2 bases, with 12 bases left in between. The CDR3 DNA follows: TGTGCCAGTAGTAGCGGACCGGGGCCCTACGAGCAGTACTTC. It codes for CASSSGPGPYEQYF.

The V gene is TRBV5-4, the J gene TRBJ2-7, with D possibly TRBD1 on 5 matching bases. This CDR3 region has 12 residues. V lost 4 bases, J lost 6 bases, and 11 bases lay in between. Germline values: CDR1 SGHNT, CDR2 YYREEE (reference sequence). The CDR3 sequence: CASSQTVSEQYF. CDR3 in DNA: TGTGCCAGCAGCCAGACAGTCTCCGAGCAGTACTTC. Looking up the rest from reference TRBV5-4 and TRBJ2-7 gives the full variable domain: ETGVTQSPTHLIKTRGQQVTLRCSSQSGHNTVSWYQQALGQGPQFIFQYYREEENGRGNFPPRFSGLQFPNYSSELNVNALELDDSALYLCASSQTVSEQYFGPGTRLTVT.

This chain uses TRBV2 with TRBJ1-2, with a weak D call TRBD1 (5 bases). CDR3 length equals 13 residues. V dropped 7 bases and J dropped 5 bases, with 14 bases sitting between them. Per germline, CDR1 SNHLY and CDR2 FYNNEI. CDR3 nucleotides: TGTGCCAGCACCACGGGACCTACGTATGGCTACACCTTC. Its protein is CASTTGPTYGYTF.

This clone appeared a single time. This chain joins TRBV29-1 and TRBJ1-1; 8 bases line up with TRBD1. Germline V gene lookup returns CDR1 SQVTM and CDR2 ANQGSEA. V gave up 4 bases and J gave up 3 bases; unmatched junction bases: 13. This CDR3 region has 16 residues. The CDR3 DNA reads as TGCAGCGTTGGGGGACAGGAGGGAGGTGCGTACACTGAAGCTTTCTTT. Protein: CSVGGQEGGAYTEAFF.

The chain uses TRBV5-1 and TRBJ1-2; D might be TRBD1 (5 bases). The V end was cut by 4 bases, the J end by 3 bases, with 16 bases between. This CDR3 is 15 amino acids long. Germline loops: CDR1 SGHRS, CDR2 YFSETQ. The CDR3 coding sequence is TGCGCCAGCAGCGCCCCGGGGGGGGACCACTATGGCTACACCTTC. It is translated as CASSAPGGDHYGYTF. The full variable domain, in which reference TRBV5-1 and TRBJ1-2 provide the parts outside the CDR3, is KAGVTQTPRYLIKTRGQQVTLSCSPISGHRSVSWYQQTPGQGLQFLFEYFSETQRNKGNFPGRFSGRQFSNSRSEMNVSTLELGDSALYLCASSAPGGDHYGYTFGSGTRLTVV.